This TCR beta chain originates from a study of blood T cell repertoires in COVID-19. The overall study: Both acute and convalescent COVID-19 samples were obtained from the United States, Italy and Spain. Sample material is recorded as cDNA or gDNA derived from T cells, B-cell-depleted T cells, or PBMCs.

The V and J ends lost 3 bases and 6 bases, in that order; junction bases with no gene match: 4. The CDR3 consists of 15 residues. Germline-derived CDR1 and CDR2 are LNHDA and SQIVND (reference sequence). The authors' processing: Reference gene primers were amplified, and this amplification served to estimate nucleated cell counts. TCRdb's copy holds only in-frame clones and misses some; the assay was immunoSEQ multiplex PCR. V and J calls and clone size are as listed in that table; D and trimming were resolved from the DNA. The repertoire holds about 140,000 clones, with roughly 79% as singletons. Input material: peripheral blood. The sequence came from a human donor in a cohort sampled during active COVID-19. The rearrangement joins TRBV19 to TRBJ1-6; 8 bases map to TRBD1. The chain's CDR3 is CASSIDRGTNSPLHF. Written as DNA, the CDR3 is TGTGCCAGTAGTATTGACAGGGGCACTAATTCACCCCTCCACTTT. The full variable domain, its missing parts supplied by reference TRBV19 and TRBJ1-6, is DGGITQSPKYLFRKEGQNVTLSCEQNLNHDAMYWYRQDPGQGLRLIYYSQIVNDFQKGDIAEGYSVSREKKESFPLTVTSAQKNPTAFYLCASSIDRGTNSPLHFGNGTRLTVT.